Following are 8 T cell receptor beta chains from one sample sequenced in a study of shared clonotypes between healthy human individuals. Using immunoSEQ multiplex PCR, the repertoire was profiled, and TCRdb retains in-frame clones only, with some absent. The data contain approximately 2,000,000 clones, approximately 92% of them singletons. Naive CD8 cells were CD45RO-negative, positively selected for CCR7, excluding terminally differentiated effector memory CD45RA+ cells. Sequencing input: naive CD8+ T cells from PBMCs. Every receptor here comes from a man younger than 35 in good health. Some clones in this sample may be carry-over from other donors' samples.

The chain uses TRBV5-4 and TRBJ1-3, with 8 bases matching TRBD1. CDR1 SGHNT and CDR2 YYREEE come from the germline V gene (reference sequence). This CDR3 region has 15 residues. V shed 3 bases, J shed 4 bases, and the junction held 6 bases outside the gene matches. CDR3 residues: CASSWGQASGNTIYF. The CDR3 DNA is TGTGCCAGCAGCTGGGGACAGGCGAGCGGAAACACCATATATTTT. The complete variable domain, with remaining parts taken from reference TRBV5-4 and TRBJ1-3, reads ETGVTQSPTHLIKTRGQQVTLRCSSQSGHNTVSWYQQALGQGPQFIFQYYREEENGRGNFPPRFSGLQFPNYSSELNVNALELDDSALYLCASSWGQASGNTIYFGEGSWLTVV.

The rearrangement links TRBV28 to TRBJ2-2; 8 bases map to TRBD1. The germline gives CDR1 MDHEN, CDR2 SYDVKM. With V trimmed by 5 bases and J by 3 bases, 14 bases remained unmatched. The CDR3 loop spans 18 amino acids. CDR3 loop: CASSPVDRGGWYTGELFF. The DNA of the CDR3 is TGTGCCAGCAGTCCGGTCGACAGGGGAGGCTGGTACACCGGGGAGCTGTTTTTT.

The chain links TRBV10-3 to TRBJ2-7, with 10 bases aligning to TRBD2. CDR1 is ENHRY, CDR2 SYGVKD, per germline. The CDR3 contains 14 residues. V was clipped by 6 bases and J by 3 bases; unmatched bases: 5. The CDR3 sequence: CAISEREGRYEQYF. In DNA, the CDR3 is TGTGCCATCAGCGAGCGGGAGGGCCGCTACGAGCAGTACTTC.

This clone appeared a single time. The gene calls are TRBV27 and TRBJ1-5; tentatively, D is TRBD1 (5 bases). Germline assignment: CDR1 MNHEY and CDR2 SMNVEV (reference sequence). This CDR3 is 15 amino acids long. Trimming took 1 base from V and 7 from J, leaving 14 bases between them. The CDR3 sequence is CASSLLAGGAQPQHF. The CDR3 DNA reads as TGTGCCAGCAGTTTATTGGCGGGCGGGGCGCAGCCCCAGCATTTT.

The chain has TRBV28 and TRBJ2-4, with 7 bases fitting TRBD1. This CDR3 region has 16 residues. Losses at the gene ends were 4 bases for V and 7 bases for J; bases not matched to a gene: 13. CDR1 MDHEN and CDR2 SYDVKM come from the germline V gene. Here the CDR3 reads CASSYEGASQRNIQYF. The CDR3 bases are TGTGCCAGCAGTTACGAGGGGGCATCACAACGGAACATTCAGTACTTC. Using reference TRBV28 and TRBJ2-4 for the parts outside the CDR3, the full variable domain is DVKVTQSSRYLVKRTGEKVFLECVQDMDHENMFWYRQDPGLGLRLIYFSYDVKMKEKGDIPEGYSVSREKKERFSLILESASTNQTSMYLCASSYEGASQRNIQYFGAGTRLSVL.

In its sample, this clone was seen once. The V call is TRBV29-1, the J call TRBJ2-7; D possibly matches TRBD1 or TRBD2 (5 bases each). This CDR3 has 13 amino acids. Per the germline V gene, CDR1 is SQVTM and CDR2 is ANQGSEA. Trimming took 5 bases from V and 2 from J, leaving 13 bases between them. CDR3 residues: CSVRDGSTYEQYF. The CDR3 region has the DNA TGCAGCGTTAGGGACGGCTCCACCTACGAGCAGTACTTC.

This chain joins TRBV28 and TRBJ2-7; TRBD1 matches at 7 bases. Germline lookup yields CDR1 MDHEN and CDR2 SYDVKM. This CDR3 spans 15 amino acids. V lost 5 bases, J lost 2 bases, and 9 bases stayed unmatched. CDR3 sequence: CASSPGTTGTYEQYF. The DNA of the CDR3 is TGTGCCAGCAGTCCGGGGACGACAGGGACCTACGAGCAGTACTTC.

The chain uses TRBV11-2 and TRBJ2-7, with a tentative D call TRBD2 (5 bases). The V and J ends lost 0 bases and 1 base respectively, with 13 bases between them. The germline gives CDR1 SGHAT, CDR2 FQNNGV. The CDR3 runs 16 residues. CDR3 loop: CASSLDGRRLSYEQYF. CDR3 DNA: TGTGCCAGCAGCTTAGATGGGAGAAGATTGTCCTACGAGCAGTACTTC.